A selection of T cell receptor beta chains follows, all from one sample in a study of cytomegalovirus exposure and HLA in healthy donors. The protocol was immunoSEQ multiplex PCR, while the TCRdb copy is restricted to in-frame clones and leaves out a portion. The sample contains approximately 150,000 clones, around 85% of which appear only once. The specimen sequenced was PBMCs. These receptors were obtained from a male donor in good health and CMV-seronegative. CDR3s include the opening cysteine and the closing phenylalanine or tryptophan.

TRBV11-2	15	TRBJ2-3	CASSRSGVMADTQYF
TRBV27	18	TRBJ2-6	CASSPLTVEFSGANVLTF
TRBV29-1	15	TRBJ1-1	CSVEAQGQMNTEAFF
TRBV5-1	14	TRBJ2-5	CASSSKKHGGEQYF
TRBV5-1	14	TRBJ2-7	CASSLGRSRGIAYF
TRBV14	12	TRBJ1-2	CASATGSYGYTF
TRBV9	15	TRBJ2-3	CASSQRVAGGRAQYF
TRBV5-1	15	TRBJ2-1	CASRAGADVYNEQFF
TRBV5-1	15	TRBJ2-3	CASSLGGMGADTQYF
TRBV4-1	17	TRBJ1-2	CASSQSPGTGVVYGYTF
TRBV5-5	15	TRBJ2-2	CASSFGTGRTGELFF
TRBV5-1	15	TRBJ1-4	CASSSLGQGAEKLFF
TRBV2	13	TRBJ1-1	CASTGTANTEAFF
TRBV30	13	TRBJ2-7	CAWAPDRGYEQYF
TRBV13	14	TRBJ2-5	CASSDSQFQPTQYF
TRBV19	14	TRBJ2-7	CASSLGKGLYEQYF
TRBV6-1	14	TRBJ1-1	CASSENLGNTEAFF
TRBV4-1	13	TRBJ2-5	CASSVHRGETQYF
TRBV5-1	15	TRBJ2-1	CASSLVRASYNEQFF
TRBV19	15	TRBJ1-5	CASSPAVGANQPQHF
TRBV7-2	15	TRBJ1-4	CASSSTRATNEKLFF
TRBV5-6	14	TRBJ1-1	CASSNSPLSTEAFF
TRBV25-1	15	TRBJ2-7	CASSDPGTASYEQYF
TRBV19	14	TRBJ2-2	CASSIYRATGELFF
TRBV4-1	16	TRBJ2-4	CASSPNDFVAKNIQYF
TRBV7-9	16	TRBJ1-1	CASSLGATGRTTEAFF
TRBV15	16	TRBJ2-6	CATSRGALSGANVLTF
TRBV7-9	15	TRBJ1-6	CASSLAGVVYSPLHF
TRBV5-1	16	TRBJ2-3	CASSLDGHTSTDTQYF
TRBV6-5	15	TRBJ1-1	CASSYSGQLNTEAFF
TRBV5-4	16	TRBJ1-3	CASSPRQGAKGNTIYF
TRBV5-1	15	TRBJ2-7	CASSLEGTGSYEQYF
TRBV11-2	11	TRBJ2-2	CASSFLGGVFF